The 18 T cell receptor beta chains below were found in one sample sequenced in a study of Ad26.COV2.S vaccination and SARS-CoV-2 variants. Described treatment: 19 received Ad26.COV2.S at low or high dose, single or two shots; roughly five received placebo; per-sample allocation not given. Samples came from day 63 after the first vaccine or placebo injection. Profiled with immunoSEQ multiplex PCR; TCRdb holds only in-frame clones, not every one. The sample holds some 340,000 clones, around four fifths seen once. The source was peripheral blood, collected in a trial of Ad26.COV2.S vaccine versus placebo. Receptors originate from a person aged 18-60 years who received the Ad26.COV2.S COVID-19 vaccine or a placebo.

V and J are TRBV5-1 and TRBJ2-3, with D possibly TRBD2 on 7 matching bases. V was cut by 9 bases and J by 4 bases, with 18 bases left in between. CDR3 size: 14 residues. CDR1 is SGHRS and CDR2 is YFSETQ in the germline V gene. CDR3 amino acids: CATTGGAGADTQYF. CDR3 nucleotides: TGCGCCACTACGGGGGGCGCGGGCGCAGATACGCAGTATTTT.

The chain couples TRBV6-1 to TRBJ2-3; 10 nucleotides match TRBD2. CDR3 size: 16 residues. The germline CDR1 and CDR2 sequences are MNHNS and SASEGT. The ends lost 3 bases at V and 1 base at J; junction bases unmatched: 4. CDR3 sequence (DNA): TGTGCCAGCAGTGATACTAGCGGGGTTGGCACAGATACGCAGTATTTT. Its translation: CASSDTSGVGTDTQYF.

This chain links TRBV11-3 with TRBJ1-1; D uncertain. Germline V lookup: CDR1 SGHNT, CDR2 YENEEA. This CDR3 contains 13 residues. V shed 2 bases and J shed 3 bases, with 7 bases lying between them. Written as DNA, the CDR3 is TGTGCCAGCAGCTTATCGTCGTACACTGAAGCTTTCTTT. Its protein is CASSLSSYTEAFF.

The DNA for the CDR3 is TGTGCCAGCAGCTTTGTGATGGGACGGGAGTACAATGAGCAGTTCTTC. Translation gives CASSFVMGREYNEQFF. The chain uses TRBV7-9 and TRBJ2-1, with D possibly being TRBD2 (6 bases). The germline V and J ends were trimmed by 3 bases and 4 bases, with 16 bases remaining between them. The CDR3 is 16 amino acids. Germline assignment: CDR1 SEHNR and CDR2 FQNEAQ (reference sequence).

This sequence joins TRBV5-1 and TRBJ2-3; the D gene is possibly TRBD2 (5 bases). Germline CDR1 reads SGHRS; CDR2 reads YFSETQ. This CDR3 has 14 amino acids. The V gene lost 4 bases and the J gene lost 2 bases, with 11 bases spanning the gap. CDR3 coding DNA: TGCGCCAGCAGCCAGGAGGTCTACACAGATACGCAGTATTTT. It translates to CASSQEVYTDTQYF.

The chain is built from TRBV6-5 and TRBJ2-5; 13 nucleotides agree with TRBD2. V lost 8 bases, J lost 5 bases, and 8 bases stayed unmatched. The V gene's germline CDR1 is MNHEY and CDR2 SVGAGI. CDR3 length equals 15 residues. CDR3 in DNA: TGTGCCAGCGGGTTGGGACTAGCGGGGCGGGAGACCCAGTACTTC. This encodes CASGLGLAGRETQYF.

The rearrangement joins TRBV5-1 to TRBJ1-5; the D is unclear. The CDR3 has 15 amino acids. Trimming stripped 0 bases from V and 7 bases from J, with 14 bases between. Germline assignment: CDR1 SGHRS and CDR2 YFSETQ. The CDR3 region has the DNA TGCGCCAGCAGCTTGGAACCAGACAACCCCCAGCCCCAGCATTTT. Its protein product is CASSLEPDNPQPQHF.

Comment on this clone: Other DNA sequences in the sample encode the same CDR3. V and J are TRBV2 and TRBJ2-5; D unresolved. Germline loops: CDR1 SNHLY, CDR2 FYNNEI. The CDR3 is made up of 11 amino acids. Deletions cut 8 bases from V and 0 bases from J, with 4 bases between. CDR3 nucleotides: TGTGCCAGCTCGTACCAAGAGACCCAGTACTTC. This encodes CASSYQETQYF. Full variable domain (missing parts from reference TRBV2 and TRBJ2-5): EPEVTQTPSHQVTQMGQEVILRCVPISNHLYFYWYRQILGQKVEFLVSFYNNEISEKSEIFDDQFSVERPDGSNFTLKIRSTKLEDSAMYFCASSYQETQYFGPGTRLLVL.

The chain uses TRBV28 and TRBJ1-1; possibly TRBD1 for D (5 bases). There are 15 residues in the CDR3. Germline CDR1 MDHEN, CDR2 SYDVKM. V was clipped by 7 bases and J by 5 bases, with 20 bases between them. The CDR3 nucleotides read TGTGCCAGCAAGAGGGACCCTGGGCGGGAAACTGAAGCTTTCTTT. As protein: CASKRDPGRETEAFF.

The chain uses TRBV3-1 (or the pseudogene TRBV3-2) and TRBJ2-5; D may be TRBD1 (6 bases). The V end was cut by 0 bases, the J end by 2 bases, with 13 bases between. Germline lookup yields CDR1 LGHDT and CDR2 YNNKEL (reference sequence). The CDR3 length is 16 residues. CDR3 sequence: CASSQEGTNRQETQYF. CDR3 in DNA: TGTGCCAGCAGCCAAGAGGGGACAAACCGTCAAGAGACCCAGTACTTC.

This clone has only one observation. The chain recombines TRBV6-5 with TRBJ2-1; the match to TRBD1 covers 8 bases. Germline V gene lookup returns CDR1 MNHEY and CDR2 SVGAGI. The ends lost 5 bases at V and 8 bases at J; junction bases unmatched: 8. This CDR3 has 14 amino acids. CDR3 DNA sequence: TGTGCCAGCAGTCGGCGGGACAGGCGGGATGAGCAGTTCTTC. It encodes CASSRRDRRDEQFF.

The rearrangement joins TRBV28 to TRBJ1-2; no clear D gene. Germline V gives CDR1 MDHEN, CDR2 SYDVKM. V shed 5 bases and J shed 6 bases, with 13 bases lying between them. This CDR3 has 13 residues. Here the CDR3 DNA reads TGTGCCAGCAGTAACAGACGCACGAATGGCTACACCTTC. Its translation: CASSNRRTNGYTF.

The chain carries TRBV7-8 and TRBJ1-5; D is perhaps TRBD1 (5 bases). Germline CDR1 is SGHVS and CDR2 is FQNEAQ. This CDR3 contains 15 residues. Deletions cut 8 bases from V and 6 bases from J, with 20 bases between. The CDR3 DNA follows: TGTGCCAGCGGTCAAAGTGGACAATCGGTTCAGCCCCAGCATTTT. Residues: CASGQSGQSVQPQHF.

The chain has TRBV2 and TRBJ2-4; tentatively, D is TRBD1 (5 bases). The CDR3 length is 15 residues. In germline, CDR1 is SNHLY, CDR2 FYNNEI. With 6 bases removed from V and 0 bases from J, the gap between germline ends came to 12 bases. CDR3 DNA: TGTGCCAGCAGGGCAGGGCTGATAGCCAAAAACATTCAGTACTTC. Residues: CASRAGLIAKNIQYF.

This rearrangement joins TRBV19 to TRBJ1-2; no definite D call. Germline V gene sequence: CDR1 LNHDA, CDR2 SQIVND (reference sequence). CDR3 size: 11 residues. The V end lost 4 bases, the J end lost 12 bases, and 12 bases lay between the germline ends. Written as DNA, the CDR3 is TGTGCCAGTAGTAGCTACAGTAAGAACACCTTC. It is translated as CASSSYSKNTF. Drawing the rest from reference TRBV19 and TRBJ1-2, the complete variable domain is DGGITQSPKYLFRKEGQNVTLSCEQNLNHDAMYWYRQDPGQGLRLIYYSQIVNDFQKGDIAEGYSVSREKKESFPLTVTSAQKNPTAFYLCASSSYSKNTFGSGTRLTVV.

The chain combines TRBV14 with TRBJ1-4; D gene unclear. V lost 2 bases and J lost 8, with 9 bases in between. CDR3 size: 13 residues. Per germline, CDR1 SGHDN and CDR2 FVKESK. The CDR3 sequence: CASSQSLGEKLFF. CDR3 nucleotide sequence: TGTGCCAGCAGCCAAAGTTTAGGGGAAAAACTGTTTTTT.

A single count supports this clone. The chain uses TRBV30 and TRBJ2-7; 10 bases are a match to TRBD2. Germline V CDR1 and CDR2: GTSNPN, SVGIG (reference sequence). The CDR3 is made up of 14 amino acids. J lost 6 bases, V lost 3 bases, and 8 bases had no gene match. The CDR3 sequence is CAWRKGLACGEQYF. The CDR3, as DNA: TGTGCCTGGAGAAAGGGACTAGCGTGCGGCGAGCAGTACTTC.

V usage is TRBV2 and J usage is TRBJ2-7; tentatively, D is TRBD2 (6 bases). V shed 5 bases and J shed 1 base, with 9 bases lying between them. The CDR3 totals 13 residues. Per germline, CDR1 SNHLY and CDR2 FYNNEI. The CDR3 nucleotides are TGTGCCAGCAGTCCAGGGAGGTCCTACGAGCAGTACTTC. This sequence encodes CASSPGRSYEQYF. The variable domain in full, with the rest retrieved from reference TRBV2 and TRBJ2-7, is EPEVTQTPSHQVTQMGQEVILRCVPISNHLYFYWYRQILGQKVEFLVSFYNNEISEKSEIFDDQFSVERPDGSNFTLKIRSTKLEDSAMYFCASSPGRSYEQYFGPGTRLTVT.